This TCR beta chain derives from a study of CD8 T cells in ankylosing spondylitis. TCRdb reprocessed the 5' RACE reads with MiXCR, giving one entry per CDR3 protein. The data hold about 240,000 distinct CDR3 sequences, with 8.6% observed a single time. This CDR3 spans 17 amino acids. The germline gives CDR1 DFQATT, CDR2 SNEGSKA (reference sequence). Trimming removed 3 bases at V and 0 bases at J, with 18 bases between. This clonotype was detected ten times or more. This TCR was recovered from a male donor with ankylosing spondylitis or in good health (not recorded which). What was sequenced was blood, either unsorted or a sorted T cell fraction (not recorded which). The chain uses TRBV20-1 and TRBJ2-1, with D hard to call. CDR3 nucleotides: TGCAGTGCTAGGGATCCCTTTGGGTCGGGCTCCTACAATGAGCAGTTCTTC. It encodes CSARDPFGSGSYNEQFF.